A selection of T cell receptor beta chains follows, all from one sample in a study of T cells in Graves' hyperthyroidism and ophthalmopathy. TCRdb analysed the multiplex PCR reads with MiXCR anew, one entry per CDR3 protein. The data show about 350,000 distinct CDR3 sequences, roughly 15% seen once. Sequenced sample: blood. The origin of the receptors is a woman aged 60-70 years with Graves' ophthalmopathy. CDR3s include the opening cysteine and the closing phenylalanine or tryptophan. Each record gives: V gene, J gene, CDR3 protein.

V gene: TRBV4-1
J gene: TRBJ2-7
CDR3 protein: CASSQPGQGVYEQYF

V gene: TRBV27
J gene: TRBJ2-7
CDR3 protein: CASSWRDSSYEQYF

V gene: TRBV28
J gene: TRBJ2-5
CDR3 protein: CASSLPQGYQETQYF

V gene: TRBV11-2
J gene: TRBJ2-1
CDR3 protein: CASSSWDKNNEQFF

V gene: TRBV24-1
J gene: TRBJ2-1
CDR3 protein: CATSDARGVKYNEQFF

V gene: TRBV20-1
J gene: TRBJ2-7
CDR3 protein: CSARGPVPSYEQYF

V gene: TRBV28
J gene: TRBJ2-1
CDR3 protein: CASSGTPFDYNEQFF

V gene: TRBV11-2
J gene: TRBJ2-2
CDR3 protein: CASSFGRGYTGELFF

V gene: TRBV9
J gene: TRBJ2-7
CDR3 protein: CASSPRTGTGSYEQYF

V gene: TRBV6-1
J gene: TRBJ2-1
CDR3 protein: CASSESGRAGNEQFF

V gene: TRBV27
J gene: TRBJ2-7
CDR3 protein: CASSLRFSPVLSYEQYF

V gene: TRBV20-1
J gene: TRBJ1-2
CDR3 protein: CSASGAPYGYTF

V gene: TRBV6-5
J gene: TRBJ1-1
CDR3 protein: CASSYSAPYLNTEAFF

V gene: TRBV12-3/TRBV12-4
J gene: TRBJ2-2
CDR3 protein: CASSPLRVGNTGELFF

V gene: TRBV11-2
J gene: TRBJ1-4
CDR3 protein: CASSPGGLGEKLFF

V gene: TRBV5-1
J gene: TRBJ2-2
CDR3 protein: CASSLGTNTGELFF

V gene: TRBV19
J gene: TRBJ2-2
CDR3 protein: CASSMLLASNTGELFF

V gene: TRBV6-1
J gene: TRBJ2-2
CDR3 protein: CASSELPDLTGELFF

V gene: TRBV7-9
J gene: TRBJ2-2
CDR3 protein: CASSLRPQWDSGSFNGELFF

V gene: TRBV20-1
J gene: TRBJ2-5
CDR3 protein: CSARTGTGETQYF

V gene: TRBV20-1
J gene: TRBJ2-7
CDR3 protein: CSAGGGLAPRREQYF

V gene: TRBV28
J gene: TRBJ1-2
CDR3 protein: CASSFAGASMYGYTF

V gene: TRBV12-3/TRBV12-4
J gene: TRBJ2-7
CDR3 protein: CASSGLPSSYEQYF

V gene: TRBV20-1
J gene: TRBJ2-7
CDR3 protein: CSATGSSYEQYF

V gene: TRBV5-1
J gene: TRBJ2-3
CDR3 protein: CASSSQRLAGGTDTQYF

V gene: TRBV19
J gene: TRBJ1-2
CDR3 protein: CASTQPSSDGYTF

V gene: TRBV6-1
J gene: TRBJ1-1
CDR3 protein: CASSEGPGRTEAFF

V gene: TRBV12-3/TRBV12-4
J gene: TRBJ2-2
CDR3 protein: CASTLQGGYTGELFF

V gene: TRBV24-1
J gene: TRBJ2-1
CDR3 protein: CATSEAPGLAGEEQFF

V gene: TRBV20-1
J gene: TRBJ1-2
CDR3 protein: CSATQGRSNYGYTF

V gene: TRBV5-6
J gene: TRBJ2-7
CDR3 protein: CASSGDTTYEQYF

V gene: TRBV20-1
J gene: TRBJ2-7
CDR3 protein: CSAQSGGYEQYF

V gene: TRBV5-1
J gene: TRBJ1-2
CDR3 protein: CASSLEGSSNYGYTF

V gene: TRBV18
J gene: TRBJ2-1
CDR3 protein: CASSPQGTGDYEQFF

V gene: TRBV30
J gene: TRBJ2-7
CDR3 protein: CAWSSLDAGEQYF

V gene: TRBV7-2
J gene: TRBJ1-2
CDR3 protein: CASSLGPWQSYGYTF

V gene: TRBV6-1
J gene: TRBJ2-5
CDR3 protein: CASSKHGAGDETQYF

V gene: TRBV29-1
J gene: TRBJ2-3
CDR3 protein: CSVEEGTDTQYF

V gene: TRBV5-4
J gene: TRBJ2-5
CDR3 protein: CASSGGQGAQETQYF